This TCR beta chain was observed in a study of Ad26.COV2.S vaccination and SARS-CoV-2 variants. Overall study: Donor participated within the Ad26.COV2.S arm of the COV1001 trial. Donor got 5x10^10 or 1x10^11 viral particles of Ad26.COV2.S. Broader study findings: Reportedly, spike-specific CD8+ and CD4+ T cell responses achieved substantial breadth once vaccination had taken place. Quantification of TCR breadth and depth may have yielded underestimates of total T cell responses.

Clones were sequenced by immunoSEQ multiplex PCR, and TCRdb holds only the in-frame ones, with some missing. The repertoire holds 440,000 or so clones, with 89% as singletons. Turning to this clone: Antigen unknown.

Trimming pared 5 bases from V and 10 bases from J, leaving 15 bases between. This CDR3 contains 13 residues. Germline values: CDR1 SGHTA, CDR2 FQGTGA. Treatment described: about 20 received Ad26.COV2.S at low or high dose, single or two shots; five or six received placebo; per-sample allocation not given. On day 63 after the first injection, vaccine and placebo recipients gave samples. The rearrangement links TRBV7-3 to TRBJ2-1; D not certain. This clonotype originated in a person between 18 and 65 years old who received the Ad26.COV2.S COVID-19 vaccine or a placebo. The material was peripheral blood, obtained in a trial of Ad26.COV2.S vaccine versus placebo. CDR3 in amino acids: CASSPPASREQFF. The CDR3 nucleotides are TGTGCCAGCAGCCCGCCGGCTAGTCGCGAGCAGTTCTTC.